The following is a TCR beta chain sequence with its context. What it recognizes is unknown. The assay was immunoSEQ multiplex PCR, and TCRdb's table has in-frame clones only and misses some. The table includes some 170,000 clones, around 96% detected once. These data come from a study of cytomegalovirus exposure and HLA in healthy donors. Study findings and constraints: Many donors shared some public TCRs, even though most TCR sequences were rare. The authors enumerated 150 to 200 TCR beta chains as linked to cytomegalovirus.

Germline V gene sequence: CDR1 LGHNA, CDR2 YSLEER. The ends were cut back, 4 bases at V and 2 bases at J, with 18 bases in the middle. The CDR3 length is 16 residues. This clonotype originated in a woman in her late teens or twenties in good health and CMV-seronegative. Sequenced sample: PBMCs. The V and J genes are TRBV4-3 and TRBJ2-7, with a possible D match to TRBD2 (6 bases). Here the CDR3 DNA reads TGCGCCAGCAGCCCTGGCGGGATAGCAGGTGCCTACGAGCAGTACTTC. Translation: CASSPGGIAGAYEQYF.